A single sample gave rise to the 23 T cell receptor beta chains below, sequenced in a study of Graves' ophthalmopathy and Graves' hyperthyroidism. Amplification from RNA transcripts yielded the TCR beta CDR3 regions. HTBI-primed RT-PCR formed the first round, and a multiplex PCR formed the second. One entry per CDR3 protein results from TCRdb running MiXCR on the multiplex PCR reads. The sample shows hundreds of thousands of distinct CDR3 sequences, approximately 40% of them seen only once. The sample taken for sequencing was peripheral blood. These receptor sequences come from an adult man with Graves' ophthalmopathy.

This clonotype was recorded at least ten times. The rearrangement joins TRBV7-3 to TRBJ1-4; the D gene is possibly TRBD1 (5 bases). With 4 bases removed from V and 11 bases from J, the gap between germline ends came to 8 bases. Germline lookup yields CDR1 SGHTA and CDR2 FQGTGA. This CDR3 contains 11 residues. The CDR3 reads CASSCRGKLFF. The CDR3 coding sequence is TGTGCCAGCAGCTGTCGGGGGAAACTGTTTTTT.

For this clonotype: The final CDR3 position lacks the conserved phenylalanine or tryptophan, pointing to a likely read error. The rearrangement joins TRBV7-2 to TRBJ2-5, with 14 bases matching TRBD2. From germline, CDR1 is SGHTA and CDR2 FQGNSA. The V segment lost 5 bases and the J segment 3 bases; nucleotides outside the gene matches: 11. The CDR3 is 18 residues long. The CDR3 coding sequence is TGTGCCAGCAGCCAATGGGGACTAGCGGGGGATTTAAAAGAGACCCAGTACGTC. Amino acid sequence: CASSQWGLAGDLKETQYV.

A word on this clonotype: A much larger clone differs by one base, so this may be a read error. This chain links TRBV7-2 with TRBJ1-6, with D perhaps matching TRBD1 (5 bases). V was pared by 4 bases and J by 9 bases, with 13 bases between. CDR1 and CDR2 (germline): SGHTA, FQGNSA. CDR3 size: 14 residues. For the CDR3, the DNA is TGTGCCAGCAGCTCATCTCAGGGATCTTCACCCCTCCACTTT. Its translation is CASSSSQGSSPLHF.

This clonotype was seen more than once but under ten times. The J gene is TRBJ2-5, the V gene TRBV6-4; D gene uncertain. Germline V gene data show CDR1 as MRHNA and CDR2 as SNTAGT. The CDR3 has 13 residues. V dropped 8 bases and J dropped 1 base, with 11 bases sitting between them. The CDR3 nucleotides are TGTGCCAGCTCACCAAGCCGCCAAGAGACCCAGTACTTC. Translating gives CASSPSRQETQYF.

The rearrangement uses TRBV7-9 and TRBJ2-7; D ambiguous. From germline, CDR1 is SEHNR and CDR2 FQNEAQ (reference sequence). V was shortened by 5 bases and J by 2 bases, with 10 bases between the two germline ends. The length of the CDR3 is 13 residues. CDR3 region: CASSQDPTYEQYF. The CDR3 nucleotides read TGTGCCAGCAGCCAAGACCCCACCTACGAGCAGTACTTC.

This clonotype was seen more than once but under ten times. This chain connects TRBV7-9 to TRBJ1-4; 7 nucleotides align to TRBD1. The CDR3 is 16 amino acids. Trimming cost V 5 bases and J 7 bases; bases outside gene matches: 13. Germline V gene sequence: CDR1 SEHNR, CDR2 FQNEAQ (reference sequence). CDR3: CASSIRGSGGSEKLFF. The CDR3, as DNA: TGTGCCAGCAGCATCAGGGGGTCGGGGGGGAGTGAAAAACTGTTTTTT.

V gene TRBV7-2 combines with J gene TRBJ1-1; unclear D gene. Germline V gene sequence: CDR1 SGHTA, CDR2 FQGNSA. There are 13 residues in the CDR3. Trimming left V 5 bases short and J 3 bases short, with 10 bases between. Here the CDR3 reads CASSPRLDTEAFF. As DNA, the CDR3 is TGTGCCAGCAGCCCACGACTAGACACTGAAGCTTTCTTT. The full variable domain, completed using reference TRBV7-2 and TRBJ1-1, is GAGVSQSPSNKVTEKGKDVELRCDPISGHTALYWYRQSLGQGLEFLIYFQGNSAPDKSGLPSDRFSAERTGGSVSTLTIQRTQQEDSAVYLCASSPRLDTEAFFGQGTRLTVV.

The chain links TRBV20-1 to TRBJ2-7, with 10 bases identical to TRBD2. The closer fit of TRBJ2-5 to the DNA end suggests the J call may be wrong. Germline V gene data show CDR1 as DFQATT and CDR2 as SNEGSKA (reference sequence). The CDR3 runs to 16 residues. Here the CDR3 reads CSARRSSGSLGETQYF. The CDR3 DNA reads TGCAGTGCTAGAAGGTCTAGCGGGAGCCTCGGGGAGACCCAGTACTTC.

The chain combines TRBV11-2 with TRBJ2-7, with a possible D match to TRBD1 (5 bases). This CDR3 has 15 residues. V gave up 5 bases and J gave up 3 bases, with 17 bases separating them. Germline V CDR1 and CDR2: SGHAT, FQNNGV. CDR3 sequence: CASSHRNRQNYEQYF. In DNA, the CDR3 is TGTGCCAGCAGCCATAGGAACAGGCAAAACTACGAGCAGTACTTC.

This clonotype was seen a few times. The J gene is TRBJ1-5, the V gene TRBV20-1, with a tentative D call TRBD1 (6 bases). Germline CDR1 is DFQATT and CDR2 is SNEGSKA (reference sequence). The CDR3 extends over 14 amino acids. Trimming took 6 bases from V and 5 from J, leaving 17 bases between them. The CDR3 spells CSAEQGLTDQPQHF. The CDR3 DNA reads TGCAGTGCCGAACAGGGCTTGACGGATCAGCCCCAGCATTTT.

V and J are TRBV7-9 and TRBJ1-4, with 7 positions matching TRBD1. CDR1 and CDR2 from the germline V gene are SEHNR and FQNEAQ (reference sequence). The V and J ends lost 2 bases and 8 bases, in that order; junction bases with no gene match: 5. The CDR3 sequence is 14 residues long. CDR3 in amino acids: CASSLKGGLEKLFF. The CDR3 DNA reads TGTGCCAGCAGCTTAAAAGGGGGCCTAGAAAAACTGTTTTTT.

This clonotype was counted at least ten times. V usage is TRBV10-3 and J usage is TRBJ1-4; D perhaps matches TRBD1 (5 bases). V was trimmed by 10 bases and J by 5 bases, leaving 14 bases between them. The CDR3 runs to 13 residues. CDR1 ENHRY and CDR2 SYGVKD come from the germline V gene. The DNA for the CDR3 is TGTGCCACGACTGACAGACCGAATGAAAAACTGTTTTTT. Its protein product is CATTDRPNEKLFF.

The chain carries TRBV11-2 and TRBJ1-3; D not certain. The CDR3 has 15 residues. Germline CDR1 SGHAT, CDR2 FQNNGV. Deletions cut 0 bases from V and 2 bases from J, with 8 bases between. The CDR3 reads CASSLEWGTGNTIYF. The CDR3 region has the DNA TGTGCCAGCAGCTTAGAATGGGGTACTGGAAACACCATATATTTT. The full variable domain, in which reference TRBV11-2 and TRBJ1-3 provide the parts outside the CDR3, is EAGVAQSPRYKIIEKRQSVAFWCNPISGHATLYWYQQILGQGPKLLIQFQNNGVVDDSQLPKDRFSAERLKGVDSTLKIQPAKLEDSAVYLCASSLEWGTGNTIYFGEGSWLTVV.

The gene calls are TRBV11-2 and TRBJ1-1; D might be TRBD1 (6 bases). The V gene lost 5 bases and the J gene lost 4 bases, with 14 bases spanning the gap. Germline-derived CDR1 and CDR2 are SGHAT and FQNNGV. CDR3 size: 14 residues. CDR3 amino acids: CASSSRGFGTEAFF. DNA for the CDR3: TGTGCCAGCAGCAGCAGGGGATTTGGCACTGAAGCTTTCTTT.

CDR3 nucleotide sequence: TGTGCCAGCAGTTTACGTAAGAGGATGAACCTAAACACTGAAGCTTTCTTT. Translation gives CASSLRKRMNLNTEAFF. J is TRBJ1-1 and V is TRBV7-9; D remains ambiguous. CDR1 and CDR2 (germline): SEHNR, FQNEAQ (reference sequence). The CDR3 has 17 amino acids. The V end lost 6 bases, the J end lost 2 bases, and 22 bases lay between the germline ends.

Concerning this clonotype itself: The junction and the germline gene differ at one end; a read error may be behind it. This sequence joins TRBV5-4 and TRBJ1-5, with no clear D. CDR3 length: 13 residues. Looked up from germline, CDR1 is SGHNT and CDR2 is YYREEE (reference sequence). CDR3 residues: CATSIHSNQLQHF. CDR3 in DNA: TGTGCCACCAGCATCCACAGCAATCAGCTCCAGCATTTT.

This clonotype has a count of ten or more. CDR3: CASGRGQPQHF. In DNA form, the CDR3 reads TGTGCCAGTGGTCGGGGCCAGCCCCAGCATTTT. The chain is built from TRBV24-1 and TRBJ1-5; D is perhaps TRBD1 (5 bases). The CDR3 extends over 11 amino acids. Between the trimmed V and J ends, which lost 11 bases and 7 bases, there was a span of 11 bases. From germline, CDR1 is KGHDR and CDR2 SFDVKD.

Comments on this clonotype: At one end the junction does not follow the germline gene, possibly because of a read error. The genes are TRBV11-2 and TRBJ2-7; 7 nucleotides match TRBD2. Germline assignment: CDR1 SGHAT and CDR2 FQNNGV. The CDR3 totals 17 residues. CDR3 nucleotides: TGCGCCAGCAGCCACCTCGGGTGCGGGGGAAGCTCCTACGAGCAGTACTTC. This translates into CASSHLGCGGSSYEQYF.

This clonotype was seen only once. The J gene is TRBJ1-4, the V gene TRBV19, with D hard to call. Germline V gene sequence: CDR1 LNHDA, CDR2 SQIVND (reference sequence). CDR3 size: 12 residues. Trimming stripped 4 bases from V and 8 bases from J, with 8 bases between. The CDR3 DNA is TGTGCCAGTAGTAGTGAAGGCGAAAAACTGTTTTTT. It yields the protein CASSSEGEKLFF.

There are a few counts of this clonotype. This sequence joins TRBV11-1 and TRBJ2-7; no firm D call. Germline CDR1 reads SGHAT; CDR2 reads FQDESV (reference sequence). There are 13 residues in the CDR3. Trimming pared 3 bases from V and 5 bases from J, leaving 11 bases between. CDR3 sequence reads: CASSFTTLHEQYF. The CDR3 nucleotides are TGTGCCAGCAGCTTTACAACTCTCCACGAGCAGTACTTC. Filled out from reference TRBV11-1 and TRBJ2-7, the complete variable domain reads EAEVAQSPRYKITEKSQAVAFWCDPISGHATLYWYRQILGQGPELLVQFQDESVVDDSQLPKDRFSAERLKGVDSTLKIQPAELGDSAMYLCASSFTTLHEQYFGPGTRLTVT.

This clonotype was found many times. This sequence joins TRBV9 and TRBJ1-6; D is unresolved. There are 15 residues in the CDR3. V lost 0 bases and J 5 bases, leaving 9 bases between the germline ends. The germline V gene has CDR1 SGDLS and CDR2 YYNGEE. CDR3 amino acids: CASSVGGTNNSPLHF. The CDR3, as DNA: TGTGCCAGCAGCGTAGGGGGAACTAATAATTCACCCCTCCACTTT.

This clonotype was detected many times. J is TRBJ2-6 and V is TRBV7-2; D may be TRBD1 (6 bases). Germline loops: CDR1 SGHTA, CDR2 FQGNSA. This CDR3 comprises 15 residues. V lost 7 bases and J lost 0, with 10 bases in between. The CDR3 coding sequence is TGTGCCAGCACCTTCAGGGGCTCTGGGGCCAACGTCCTGACTTTC. Its protein is CASTFRGSGANVLTF.

Of note for this clonotype: A much larger clone sits a single nucleotide away, making a read error possible. The chain has TRBV11-1 and TRBJ1-1, with TRBD1 identical over 9 bases. V lost 3 bases to trimming and J lost 10 bases; unmatched junction nucleotides: 12. The CDR3 runs to 15 residues. Germline V gene data show CDR1 as SGHAT and CDR2 as FQDESV (reference sequence). The CDR3 protein is CASSFSTETGGRAFF. The CDR3 region has the DNA TGTGCCAGCAGCTTTTCCACCGAGACAGGGGGGAGAGCTTTCTTT.